This T cell receptor beta chain was sequenced during a study of shared T cell receptors in the human thymus. This table comes from immunoSEQ multiplex PCR, and its TCRdb copy is limited to in-frame clones, with some not included. This table holds about 380,000 clones, roughly 94% found once. The germline CDR1 and CDR2 sequences are MGHRA and YSYEKL. The CDR3 is 16 amino acids. The germline V and J ends were trimmed by 1 base and 2 bases, with 12 bases remaining between them. The sequence was obtained from a human donor. Sequenced material: thymocytes. This chain joins TRBV4-1 and TRBJ1-5; D is perhaps TRBD1 (5 bases). Here the CDR3 reads CASSQGPGIGNQPQHF. The CDR3 DNA follows: TGCGCCAGCAGCCAAGGTCCAGGGATTGGCAATCAGCCCCAGCATTTT.